This T cell receptor beta chain was identified during a study of blood T cell repertoires in COVID-19. Assay: immunoSEQ multiplex PCR; the TCRdb copy retains only in-frame clones and omits some. Here the sample spans 50,000 to 65,000 clones, over 75% being singletons. This CDR3 has 13 amino acids. Trimming left V 7 bases short and J 2 bases short, with 12 bases between. Germline V CDR1 and CDR2: SGHNT, YYREEE (reference sequence). The genes are TRBV5-4 and TRBJ2-5; perhaps TRBD2 as D (6 bases). The TCR sequence derives from a man aged 65 to 85 with acute or convalescent COVID-19. Sequences were obtained from peripheral blood. In DNA, the CDR3 is TGTGCCAGCTCGAACGGGGGTCAAGAGACCCAGTACTTC. Translating it yields CASSNGGQETQYF.